These T cell receptor beta chains were read from a single sample in a study of early T cells in non-severe SARS-CoV-2 infection. TCRdb reanalysed the 5' RACE reads using MiXCR and keeps one entry per CDR3 protein. The profile shows around 66,000 distinct CDR3 sequences, 13% of them singletons. Sequenced: whole blood. These receptors were obtained from an adult who was a healthcare worker with PCR-confirmed SARS-CoV-2 infection or an uninfected control (not recorded which). The CDR3 runs from the conserved cysteine through the conserved F or W. The D gene is left open where the match is weak. Clone size, where shown, is once, few, many, or a class for clones that have expanded.

abundance,j_gene,v_gene,d_gene,CDR3aa,CDR3nt
many,TRBJ1-2,TRBV10-3,.,CAISAQDDRVYGYTF,TGTGCCATCAGTGCGCAGGACGACAGAGTATATGGCTACACCTTC
few,TRBJ2-3,TRBV7-3,.,CASSRYTSINTQYF,TGTGCCAGCAGCCGGTACACTAGCATTAATACGCAGTATTTT
.,TRBJ2-5,TRBV24-1,.,CATSGGGLGVGETQYF,TGTGCCACCAGTGGGGGTGGATTAGGGGTAGGAGAGACCCAGTACTTC
.,TRBJ2-2,TRBV2,.,CASSVRDAGELFF,TGTGCCAGCAGTGTGCGGGATGCCGGGGAGCTGTTTTTT
.,TRBJ1-1,TRBV25-1,.,CASSEVTNTEAFF,TGTGCCAGCAGTGAGGTGACGAACACTGAAGCTTTCTTT
many,TRBJ2-7,TRBV3-1,.,CASSSILGRPPEQYF,TGCGCCAGCAGCTCCATTCTTGGACGCCCCCCCGAGCAGTACTTC
.,TRBJ2-7,TRBV30,TRBD2,CAWSDVLAGVTYEQYF,TGTGCCTGGAGTGACGTACTAGCGGGAGTAACTTACGAGCAGTACTTC
few,TRBJ2-3,TRBV4-3,.,CASSPRPVPTDTQYF,TGCGCCAGCAGCCCCCGCCCAGTGCCCACAGATACGCAGTATTTT
many,TRBJ2-1,TRBV29-1,TRBD2,CSVETSGTGTEQFF,TGCAGCGTTGAAACTAGCGGGACCGGAACGGAGCAGTTCTTC
many,TRBJ2-5,TRBV28,.,CASSVQETQYF,TGTGCCAGCAGTGTCCAAGAGACCCAGTACTTC
many,TRBJ1-3,TRBV7-2,.,CASSLVSDRRFGNTIYF,TGTGCCAGCAGCTTGGTCTCAGACAGACGCTTTGGAAACACCATATATTTT
many,TRBJ2-6,TRBV18,.,CASSPLGFRDWPLSGANVLTF,TGTGCCAGCTCACCACTAGGATTCCGGGATTGGCCGCTTTCTGGGGCCAACGTCCTGACTTTC
.,TRBJ2-7,TRBV5-6,.,CASSSLRAPYEQYF,TGTGCCAGCAGCTCCCTAAGGGCACCCTACGAGCAGTACTTC
few,TRBJ2-5,TRBV6-6,.,CASRSQGLETQYF,TGTGCCAGCAGGTCACAGGGTCTCGAGACCCAGTACTTC
many,TRBJ1-1,TRBV5-1,.,CASSPAGAGTEAFF,TGCGCCAGCAGCCCGGCAGGGGCCGGGACTGAAGCTTTCTTT
few,TRBJ2-5,TRBV6-6,.,CASSYGDTERTQYF,TGTGCCAGCAGTTACGGGGACACCGAAAGGACCCAGTACTTC
many,TRBJ2-1,TRBV4-3,TRBD1,CASSPHPSGQGSYNEQFF,TGCGCCAGCAGCCCCCACCCGTCGGGACAGGGCTCGTACAATGAGCAGTTCTTT
.,TRBJ2-1,TRBV10-3,.,CAISDIRAEQFF,TGTGCCATCAGTGATATAAGGGCTGAGCAGTTCTTC
.,TRBJ2-7,TRBV28,.,CASRRLEGQYF,TGTGCCAGCAGGAGACTGGAGGGGCAGTACTTC
.,TRBJ2-1,TRBV6-4,TRBD2,CASSLLAGGPAVEQFF,TGTGCCAGCAGTCTGCTAGCGGGAGGGCCAGCGGTTGAGCAGTTCTTC
few,TRBJ1-1,TRBV28,.,CASSSPGRGTEAFF,TGTGCCAGCAGTTCTCCCGGTCGTGGCACTGAAGCTTTCTTT
many,TRBJ2-1,TRBV9,TRBD2,CASSLGTSGSSSYNEQFF,TGTGCCAGCAGCCTAGGGACTAGCGGGAGTAGTAGCTACAATGAGCAGTTCTTC
few,TRBJ2-4,TRBV5-1,.,CASSPFPRGPVQANIQYF,TGCGCCAGCAGCCCATTCCCCCGGGGGCCAGTTCAGGCAAACATTCAGTACTTC
many,TRBJ1-5,TRBV7-8,.,CASSLGWGQLSQPQHF,TGTGCCAGCAGCTTAGGCTGGGGACAATTGAGTCAGCCCCAGCATTTT
many,TRBJ2-1,TRBV9,TRBD2,CASSLPGTTRHNEQFF,TGTGCCAGCAGCCTACCCGGGACTACCAGACACAATGAGCAGTTCTTC
.,TRBJ1-2,TRBV5-5,.,CASSLVWLHGYTF,TGTGCCAGCAGCTTGGTCTGGCTTCATGGCTACACCTTC
many,TRBJ1-5,TRBV20-1,.,CSAHRDGNQPQHF,TGCAGTGCCCACCGGGACGGCAATCAGCCCCAGCATTTT
.,TRBJ1-3,TRBV19,TRBD1,CASSIGTGATTGNTIYF,TGTGCCAGTAGTATTGGGACAGGAGCCACTACGGGAAACACCATATATTTT
many,TRBJ1-5,TRBV27,TRBD1,CASRERGQVNNQPQHF,TGTGCCAGCAGGGAGAGGGGGCAGGTTAACAATCAGCCCCAGCATTTT
.,TRBJ1-6,TRBV7-2,TRBD1,CASSLRQGKVNNSPLHF,TGTGCCAGCAGCCTTCGACAGGGGAAGGTCAACAATTCACCCCTCCACTTT
few,TRBJ2-1,TRBV29-1,.,CSVKSGSSYNEQFF,TGCAGCGTTAAGTCAGGGAGCTCCTACAATGAGCAGTTCTTC
.,TRBJ2-7,TRBV15,.,CATSMAGSSYEQYF,TGTGCCACCAGCATGGCAGGGAGCTCCTACGAGCAGTACTTC
few,TRBJ2-1,TRBV6-2/TRBV6-3,TRBD2,CASSYLGTSVKEQFF,TGTGCCAGCAGTTACCTAGGGACTAGCGTCAAGGAGCAGTTCTTC
.,TRBJ1-1,TRBV2,.,CASSDPGKAFF,TGTGCCAGCAGTGATCCCGGGAAAGCTTTCTTT
.,TRBJ2-7,TRBV19,.,CASSIGGYYEQYF,TGTGCCAGTAGTATAGGGGGATACTACGAGCAGTACTTC
many,TRBJ1-2,TRBV4-1,.,CASSQVGSSGYTF,TGCGCCAGCAGCCAAGTTGGGAGTAGTGGCTACACCTTC
many,TRBJ1-2,TRBV7-2,.,CASSLRGATYGYTF,TGTGCCAGCAGCTTACGGGGGGCTACCTATGGCTACACCTTC
.,TRBJ1-6,TRBV4-2,.,CASSQGNNSPLHF,TGTGCCAGCAGCCAGGGGAATAATTCACCCCTCCACTTT
.,TRBJ2-1,TRBV29-1,TRBD2,CSVAAGGVSEQFF,TGCAGCGTTGCGGCGGGGGGAGTGAGTGAGCAGTTCTTC
medium-sized,TRBJ2-3,TRBV4-3,TRBD2,CASSQDLAGGLLADTQYF,TGCGCCAGCAGCCAAGACCTAGCGGGAGGGTTACTGGCAGATACGCAGTATTTT
.,TRBJ1-1,TRBV27,.,CASSPYGTLRAEAFF,TGTGCCAGCAGTCCCTATGGGACACTCAGGGCTGAAGCTTTCTTT
few,TRBJ2-4,TRBV12-3/TRBV12-4,.,CASSLGEDSAKNIQYF,TGTGCCAGCAGTTTGGGGGAGGATTCGGCCAAAAACATTCAGTACTTC
.,TRBJ2-1,TRBV21-1,.,CASSKGRDATYNEQFF,TGTGCCAGCAGCAAAGGACGGGACGCGACCTACAATGAGCAGTTCTTC
many,TRBJ2-1,TRBV7-9,.,CASSLGTPPNEQFF,TGTGCCAGCAGCTTAGGGACGCCCCCCAATGAGCAGTTCTTC
.,TRBJ1-6,TRBV15,.,CATKGGTLNSPLHF,TGTGCCACCAAGGGGGGGACACTCAATTCACCCCTCCACTTT
.,TRBJ2-7,TRBV7-9,.,CATERLDAYEQYF,TGTGCCACCGAACGCTTAGACGCCTACGAGCAGTACTTC